This T cell receptor (beta chain) was documented in a study of blood T cells in healthy people across ages. The trim removed 7 bases at V and 3 bases at J, leaving 6 bases unmatched. The CDR3 sequence is 14 residues long. General study results and limits: PBMCs left unsorted prevented a conclusive naive versus antigen-experienced comparison. Relative to aged donors, long-lived donors carried more naive CD4+ cells and displayed higher diversity. Not knowing donor CMV status may have confounded expanded clonotype changes.

Healthy Caucasian individuals from Russia aged about 6 to 90 were enrolled as donors. This clonotype appeared once. Antigen specificity is unknown. A second PCR of about 7 to 11 cycles used a sample-barcoded 5' primer and a J-beta primer mix. TCRdb re-analysed the 5' RACE reads in MiXCR, keeping a single row per CDR3 protein. The sample comprises approximately 690,000 distinct CDR3 sequences, 45% to 65% of which are singletons, and 30% to 40% rests with the top ten. This sequence originates from a man between 60 and 70 years old in good health. The sequenced sample consisted of blood. V is TRBV12-3 or TRBV12-4 and J is TRBJ2-3; 8 positions agree with TRBD1. CDR3 sequence reads: CASTTDRATDTQYF. CDR3 bases: TGTGCCAGCACTACGGACAGGGCAACAGATACGCAGTATTTT.